Sequencing of this TCR beta chain was carried out in a study of blood T cells in healthy people across ages. Notes on the study in general: Among long-lived donors, naive CD4+ cells were more numerous and diversity higher than in aged donors.

The table lists this clonotype with many counts. The antigen is undetermined. The use of a sample-barcoded 5' primer and a J-beta primer mix characterized a second PCR of 7 to 11 cycles. Each cDNA molecule carried a tag from a template-switch adaptor that contained 12 random nucleotides. TCRdb re-called the 5' RACE reads with MiXCR, one entry per CDR3 protein. Of approximately 1,100,000 distinct CDR3 sequences listed, more than 40% are singletons. CDR3 length: 12 amino acids. Unmatched junction bases numbered 5, after V lost 7 bases and J lost 3 bases. Germline V gene data show CDR1 as DFQATT and CDR2 as SNEGSKA (reference sequence).

Sequencing was carried out using blood. This chain uses TRBV20-1 with TRBJ2-7; 8 bases match TRBD2. The clonotype was recovered from an older woman in good health. The CDR3 here is CSVSGSDYEQYF. Here the CDR3 DNA reads TGCAGTGTGAGCGGGAGTGACTACGAGCAGTACTTC.